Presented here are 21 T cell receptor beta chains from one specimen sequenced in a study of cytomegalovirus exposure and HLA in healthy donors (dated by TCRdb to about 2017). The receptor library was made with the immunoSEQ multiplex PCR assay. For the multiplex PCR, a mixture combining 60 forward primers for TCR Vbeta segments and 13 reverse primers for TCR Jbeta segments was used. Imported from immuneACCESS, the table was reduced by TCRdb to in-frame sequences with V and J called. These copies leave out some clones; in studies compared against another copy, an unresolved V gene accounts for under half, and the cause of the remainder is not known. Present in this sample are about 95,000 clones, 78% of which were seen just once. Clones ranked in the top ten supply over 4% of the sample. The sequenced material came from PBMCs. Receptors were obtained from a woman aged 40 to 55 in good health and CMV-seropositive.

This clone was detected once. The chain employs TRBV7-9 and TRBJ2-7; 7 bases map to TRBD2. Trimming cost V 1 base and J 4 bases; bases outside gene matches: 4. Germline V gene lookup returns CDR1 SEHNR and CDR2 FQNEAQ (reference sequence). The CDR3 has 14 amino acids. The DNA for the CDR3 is TGTGCCAGCAGCTTAGAGGCCGGGGGGTACGAGCAGTACTTC. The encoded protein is CASSLEAGGYEQYF.

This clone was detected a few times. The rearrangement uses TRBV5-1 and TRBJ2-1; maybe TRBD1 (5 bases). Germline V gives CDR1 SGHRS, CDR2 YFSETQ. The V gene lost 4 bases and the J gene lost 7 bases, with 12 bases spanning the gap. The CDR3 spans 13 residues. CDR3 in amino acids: CASSTGRVNEQFF. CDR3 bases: TGCGCCAGCAGCACAGGACGTGTAAATGAGCAGTTCTTC.

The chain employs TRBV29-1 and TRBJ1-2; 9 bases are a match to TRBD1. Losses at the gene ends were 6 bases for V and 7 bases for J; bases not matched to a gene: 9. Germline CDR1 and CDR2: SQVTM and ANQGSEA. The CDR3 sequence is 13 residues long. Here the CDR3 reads CSVGQGLEFGYTF. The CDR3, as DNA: TGCAGCGTCGGACAGGGGCTCGAGTTTGGCTACACCTTC.

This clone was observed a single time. The CDR3 sequence: CASSFTGQGDEQYF. The CDR3 nucleotides are TGTGCCAGCAGCTTCACGGGACAGGGGGACGAGCAGTACTTC. The rearrangement uses TRBV11-2 and TRBJ2-7, with 11 bases matching TRBD1. Unmatched junction bases numbered 3, after V lost 3 bases and J lost 5 bases. CDR1 is SGHAT, CDR2 FQNNGV, per germline. CDR3 length: 14 amino acids.

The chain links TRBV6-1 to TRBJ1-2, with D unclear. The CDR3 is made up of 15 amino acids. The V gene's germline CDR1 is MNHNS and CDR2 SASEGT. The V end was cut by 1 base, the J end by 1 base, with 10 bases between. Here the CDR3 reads CASSEDGGFNYGYTF. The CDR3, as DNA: TGTGCCAGCAGTGAAGATGGAGGGTTTAACTATGGCTACACCTTC.

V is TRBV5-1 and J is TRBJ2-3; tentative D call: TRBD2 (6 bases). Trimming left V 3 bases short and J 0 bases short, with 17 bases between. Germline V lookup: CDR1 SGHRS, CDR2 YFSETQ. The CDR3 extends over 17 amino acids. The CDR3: CASSSGLASVSTDTQYF. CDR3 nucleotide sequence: TGCGCCAGCAGCTCGGGTCTCGCTAGCGTTAGCACAGATACGCAGTATTTT.

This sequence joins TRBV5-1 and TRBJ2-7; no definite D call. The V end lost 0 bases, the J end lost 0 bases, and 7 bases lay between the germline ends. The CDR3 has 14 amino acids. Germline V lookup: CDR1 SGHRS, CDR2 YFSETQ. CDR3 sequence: CASSLEQFSYEQYF. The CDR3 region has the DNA TGCGCCAGCAGCTTGGAACAGTTCTCCTACGAGCAGTACTTC. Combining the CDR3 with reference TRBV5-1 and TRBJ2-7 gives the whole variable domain KAGVTQTPRYLIKTRGQQVTLSCSPISGHRSVSWYQQTPGQGLQFLFEYFSETQRNKGNFPGRFSGRQFSNSRSEMNVSTLELGDSALYLCASSLEQFSYEQYFGPGTRLTVT.

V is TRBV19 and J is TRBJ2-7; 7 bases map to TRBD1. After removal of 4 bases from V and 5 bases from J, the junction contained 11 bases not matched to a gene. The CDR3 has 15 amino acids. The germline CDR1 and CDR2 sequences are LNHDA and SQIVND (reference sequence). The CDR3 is CASSKGSGGRDEQYF. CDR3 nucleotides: TGTGCCAGTAGTAAGGGGTCAGGGGGTCGCGACGAGCAGTACTTC.

Here the CDR3 reads CASKLAGHNFHNEQFF. The CDR3, as DNA: TGCGCCAGCAAACTAGCGGGACACAACTTTCACAATGAGCAGTTCTTC. The genes are TRBV5-1 and TRBJ2-1; 10 bases are a match to TRBD2. Unmatched junction bases numbered 11, after V lost 6 bases and J lost 5 bases. Germline-derived CDR1 and CDR2 are SGHRS and YFSETQ. The CDR3 spans 16 residues.

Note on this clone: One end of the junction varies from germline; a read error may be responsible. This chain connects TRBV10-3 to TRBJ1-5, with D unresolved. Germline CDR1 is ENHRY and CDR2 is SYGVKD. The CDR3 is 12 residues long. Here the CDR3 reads CAVRRRDQPQHF. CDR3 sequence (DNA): TGTGCCGTCAGGAGGCGCGATCAGCCCCAGCATTTT.

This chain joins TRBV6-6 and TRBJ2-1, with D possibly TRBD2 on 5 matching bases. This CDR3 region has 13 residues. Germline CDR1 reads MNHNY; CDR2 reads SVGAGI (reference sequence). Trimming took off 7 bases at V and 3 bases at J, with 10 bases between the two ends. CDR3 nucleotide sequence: TGTGCCAGCAATAATGCGGGCTACAATGAGCAGTTCTTC. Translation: CASNNAGYNEQFF.

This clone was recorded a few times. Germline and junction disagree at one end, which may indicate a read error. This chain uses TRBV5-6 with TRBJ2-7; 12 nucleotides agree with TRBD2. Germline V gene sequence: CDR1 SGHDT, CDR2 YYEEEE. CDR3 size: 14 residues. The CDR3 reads CASSLGTSGANQNF. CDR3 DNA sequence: TGTGCCAGCAGCTTGGGGACTAGCGGGGCAAATCAAAACTTC.

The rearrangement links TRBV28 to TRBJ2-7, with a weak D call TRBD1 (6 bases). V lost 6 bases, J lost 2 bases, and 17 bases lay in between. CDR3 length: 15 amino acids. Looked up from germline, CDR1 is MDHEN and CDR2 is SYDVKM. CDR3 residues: CASSRRTDRTYEQYF. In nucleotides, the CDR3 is TGTGCCAGCAGCCGCCGCACGGACAGAACCTACGAGCAGTACTTC.

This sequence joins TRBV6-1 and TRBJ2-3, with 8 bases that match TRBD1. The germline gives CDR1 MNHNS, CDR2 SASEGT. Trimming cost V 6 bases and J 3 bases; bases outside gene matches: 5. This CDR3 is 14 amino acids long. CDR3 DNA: TGTGCCAGCAGGAAAGACAGGGGAACAGATACGCAGTATTTT. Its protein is CASRKDRGTDTQYF.

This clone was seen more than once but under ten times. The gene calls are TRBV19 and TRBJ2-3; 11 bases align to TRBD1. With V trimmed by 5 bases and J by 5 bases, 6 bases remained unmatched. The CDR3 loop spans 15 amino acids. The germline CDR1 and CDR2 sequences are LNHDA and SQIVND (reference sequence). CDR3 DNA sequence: TGTGCCAGTAGTCAGGACAGGGGGCCGCAAGATACGCAGTATTTT. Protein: CASSQDRGPQDTQYF. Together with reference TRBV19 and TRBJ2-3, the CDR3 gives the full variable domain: DGGITQSPKYLFRKEGQNVTLSCEQNLNHDAMYWYRQDPGQGLRLIYYSQIVNDFQKGDIAEGYSVSREKKESFPLTVTSAQKNPTAFYLCASSQDRGPQDTQYFGPGTRLTVL.

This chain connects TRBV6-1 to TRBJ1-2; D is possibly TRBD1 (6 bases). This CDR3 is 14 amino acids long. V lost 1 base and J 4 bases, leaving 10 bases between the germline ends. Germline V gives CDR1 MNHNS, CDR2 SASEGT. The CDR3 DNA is TGTGCCAGCAGTGAAGTACAGGGATCCTATGGCTACACCTTC. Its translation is CASSEVQGSYGYTF.

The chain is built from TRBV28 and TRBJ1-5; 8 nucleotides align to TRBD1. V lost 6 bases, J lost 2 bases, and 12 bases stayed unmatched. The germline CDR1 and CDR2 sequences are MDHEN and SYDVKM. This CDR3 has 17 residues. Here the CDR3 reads CASRLGLSGQGNQPQHF. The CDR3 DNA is TGTGCCAGCAGACTTGGTTTGTCGGGACAGGGCAATCAGCCCCAGCATTTT.

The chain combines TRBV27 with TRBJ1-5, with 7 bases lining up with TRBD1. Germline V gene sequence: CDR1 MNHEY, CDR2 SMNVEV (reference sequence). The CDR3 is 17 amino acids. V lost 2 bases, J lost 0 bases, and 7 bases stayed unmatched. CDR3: CASSLKGTVYSNQPQHF. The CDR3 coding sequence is TGTGCCAGCAGTTTAAAAGGGACAGTCTATAGCAATCAGCCCCAGCATTTT.

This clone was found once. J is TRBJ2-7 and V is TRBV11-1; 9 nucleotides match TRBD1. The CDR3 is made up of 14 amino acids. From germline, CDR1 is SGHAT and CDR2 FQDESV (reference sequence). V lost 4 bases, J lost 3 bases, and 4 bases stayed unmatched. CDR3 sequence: CASSYLGQGYEQYF. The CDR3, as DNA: TGTGCCAGCAGCTACCTGGGACAGGGCTACGAGCAGTACTTC.

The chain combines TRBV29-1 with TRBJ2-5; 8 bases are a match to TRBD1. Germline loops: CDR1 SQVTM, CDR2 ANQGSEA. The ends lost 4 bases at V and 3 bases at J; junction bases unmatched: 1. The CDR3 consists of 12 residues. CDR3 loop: CSVATGEETQYF. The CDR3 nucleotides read TGCAGCGTTGCGACAGGGGAAGAGACCCAGTACTTC.

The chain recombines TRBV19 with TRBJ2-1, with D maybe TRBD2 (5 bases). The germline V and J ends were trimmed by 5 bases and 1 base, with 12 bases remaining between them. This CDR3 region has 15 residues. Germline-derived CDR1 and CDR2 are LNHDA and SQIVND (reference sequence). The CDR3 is CASSPQRDSYNEQFF. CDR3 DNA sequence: TGTGCCAGTAGTCCCCAACGGGATTCCTACAATGAGCAGTTCTTC.